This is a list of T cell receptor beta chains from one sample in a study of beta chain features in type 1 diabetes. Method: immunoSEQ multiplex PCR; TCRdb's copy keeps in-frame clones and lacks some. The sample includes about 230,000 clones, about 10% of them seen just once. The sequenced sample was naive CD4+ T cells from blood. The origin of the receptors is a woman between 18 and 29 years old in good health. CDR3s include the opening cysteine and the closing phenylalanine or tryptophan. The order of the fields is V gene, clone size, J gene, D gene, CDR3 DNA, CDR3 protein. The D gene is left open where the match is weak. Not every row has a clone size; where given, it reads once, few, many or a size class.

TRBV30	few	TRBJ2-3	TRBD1	TGTGCCTGGGCAGGGGGAGATACGCAGTATTTT	CAWAGGDTQYF
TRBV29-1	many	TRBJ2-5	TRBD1	TGCAGCGCTTGGAGACAGGGGGCATTGGAGACCCAGTACTTC	CSAWRQGALETQYF
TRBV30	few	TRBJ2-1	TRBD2	TGTGCCTGGAGAGGAGTTCGAGCGGGGGGATTCAATGAGCAGTTCTTC	CAWRGVRAGGFNEQFF
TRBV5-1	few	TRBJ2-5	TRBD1	TGCGCCAGCAGCTTGCCGACAGGGTCGGATCAAGAGACCCAGTACTTC	CASSLPTGSDQETQYF
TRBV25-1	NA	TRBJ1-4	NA	TGTGCCAGCAGTGAATACTTACCTGGGGCGGCTGAAAAACTGTTTTTT	CASSEYLPGAAEKLFF
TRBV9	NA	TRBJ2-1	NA	TGTGCCAGCAGCCCGAGGCGGGCCCGAACCGATGAGCAGTTCTTC	CASSPRRARTDEQFF
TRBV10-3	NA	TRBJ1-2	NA	TGTGCCATACAGGAGACAGGAGACTATGGCTACACCTTC	CAIQETGDYGYTF
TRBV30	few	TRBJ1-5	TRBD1	TGTGCCTGGAACAGGGGGGTAAGGCAGCCCCAGCATTTT	CAWNRGVRQPQHF
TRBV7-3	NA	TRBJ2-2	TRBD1	TGTGCCAGCAGCCCAGGGGGACGGACCGGGGAGCTGTTTTTT	CASSPGGRTGELFF
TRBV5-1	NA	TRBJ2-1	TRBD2	TGCGCCAGCAGCTTGGGACTAGCGGTTTACAATGAGCAGTTCTTC	CASSLGLAVYNEQFF
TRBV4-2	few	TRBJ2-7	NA	TGTGCCAGCAGCCCCACAGGGTTTCTGGACGAGCAGTACTTC	CASSPTGFLDEQYF
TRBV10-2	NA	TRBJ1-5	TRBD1	TGCGCCAGCAGTTTACAGGGGAATAGCAATCAGCCCCAGCATTTT	CASSLQGNSNQPQHF
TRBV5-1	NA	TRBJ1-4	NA	TGCGCCAGCAGCTTGTGGCCAGCGAAATCCGCAACTAATGAAAAACTGTTTTTT	CASSLWPAKSATNEKLFF
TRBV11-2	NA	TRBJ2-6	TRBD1	TGTGCCAGCAGCTCAATCGGGGGGACAGGGGGGTTTAGGGCCAACGTCCTGACTTTC	CASSSIGGTGGFRANVLTF
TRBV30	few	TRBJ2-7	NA	TGTGCCTGGAGTGCCCCAGGGCGTAAGTACTTC	CAWSAPGRKYF
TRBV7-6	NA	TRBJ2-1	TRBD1	TGTGCCAGCAGACTCGGGACAGGGATGTCCTACAATGAGCAGTTCTTC	CASRLGTGMSYNEQFF
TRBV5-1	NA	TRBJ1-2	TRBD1	TGCGCCAGCAGCTTGGATCCGGGACAGCTCCCTGGCTACACCTTC	CASSLDPGQLPGYTF
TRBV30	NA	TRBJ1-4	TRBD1	TGTGCCTGGACACGGGACAGCTCTTTAGAAAAACTGTTTTTT	CAWTRDSSLEKLFF
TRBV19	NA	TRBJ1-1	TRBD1	TGTGCCAGTAGCGCCGGGACAGGGAACACTGAAGCTTTCTTT	CASSAGTGNTEAFF
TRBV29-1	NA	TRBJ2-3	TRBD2	TGCAGCGTGGGACTAGCGGGGGGGGGTACAGATACGCAGTATTTT	CSVGLAGGGTDTQYF
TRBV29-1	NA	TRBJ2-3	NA	TGCAGCCAAAGGGCTAGCTCCGTTACAGATACGCAGTATTTT	CSQRASSVTDTQYF
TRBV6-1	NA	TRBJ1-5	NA	TGTGCCAGCAGTAAGGACGGGGGCAATCAGCCCCAGCATTTT	CASSKDGGNQPQHF
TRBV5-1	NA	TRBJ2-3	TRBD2	TGCGCCAGCAGCCGAAATAGCGGGGGCCTTCGAGGAGATACGCAGTATTTT	CASSRNSGGLRGDTQYF
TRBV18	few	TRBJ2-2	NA	TGTGCCAGCTCAATCACAGGGACGACCGGGGAGCTGTTTTTT	CASSITGTTGELFF
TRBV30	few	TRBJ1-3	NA	TGTGCCTGGAGCGGAGGCCTCGGAGGAAACACCATATATTTT	CAWSGGLGGNTIYF
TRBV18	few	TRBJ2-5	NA	TGTGCCAGCTCACCAAACAGGGAGGGGACCCAGTACTTC	CASSPNREGTQYF
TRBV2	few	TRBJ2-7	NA	TGTGCCAGCAAGGGCTCTAGCAGCACCTACGAGCAGTACTTC	CASKGSSSTYEQYF